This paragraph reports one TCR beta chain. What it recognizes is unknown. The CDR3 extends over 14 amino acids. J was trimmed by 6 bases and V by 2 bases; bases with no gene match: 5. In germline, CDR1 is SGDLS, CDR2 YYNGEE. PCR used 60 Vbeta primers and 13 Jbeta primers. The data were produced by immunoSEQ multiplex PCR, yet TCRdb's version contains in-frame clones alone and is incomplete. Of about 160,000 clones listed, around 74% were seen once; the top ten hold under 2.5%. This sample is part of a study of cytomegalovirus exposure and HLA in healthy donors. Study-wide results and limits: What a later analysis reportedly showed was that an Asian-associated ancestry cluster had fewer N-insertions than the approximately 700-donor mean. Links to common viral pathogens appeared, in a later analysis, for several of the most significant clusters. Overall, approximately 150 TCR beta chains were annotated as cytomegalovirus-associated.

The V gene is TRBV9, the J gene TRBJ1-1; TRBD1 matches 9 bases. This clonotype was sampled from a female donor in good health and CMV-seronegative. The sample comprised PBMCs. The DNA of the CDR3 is TGTGCCAGCAGCGTGACAGGGGGAGTCGCTGAAGCTTTCTTT. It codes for CASSVTGGVAEAFF.